This T cell receptor beta chain was sequenced in a study of TIL therapy for anti-PD-1-resistant metastatic lung cancer. This was the immunoSEQ v3 assay. Sequencing used immunoSEQ multiplex PCR; TCRdb keeps in-frame clones, though not all of them. Of fewer than 15,000 clones in the sample, less than 70% were seen once. Stated time point: pre-treatment sample, taken before nivolumab and TIL therapy. The tumor samples were excised metastases, mostly pleural nodules or supraclavicular lymph nodes. The CDR3 has 15 amino acids. Between the trimmed V and J ends, which lost 0 bases and 5 bases, there was a span of 12 bases. Germline CDR1 SGHNT, CDR2 YYREEE (reference sequence).

The clonotype comes from a woman aged 30-79 years with non-small cell lung cancer. The gene calls are TRBV5-4 and TRBJ2-1; either TRBD1 or TRBD2 may supply D (6 bases each). The sample consisted of tumor tissue, taken at baseline. The CDR3 loop reads CASSLGIRGDNEQFF. CDR3 bases: TGTGCCAGCAGCTTGGGTATAAGGGGGGACAATGAGCAGTTCTTC.